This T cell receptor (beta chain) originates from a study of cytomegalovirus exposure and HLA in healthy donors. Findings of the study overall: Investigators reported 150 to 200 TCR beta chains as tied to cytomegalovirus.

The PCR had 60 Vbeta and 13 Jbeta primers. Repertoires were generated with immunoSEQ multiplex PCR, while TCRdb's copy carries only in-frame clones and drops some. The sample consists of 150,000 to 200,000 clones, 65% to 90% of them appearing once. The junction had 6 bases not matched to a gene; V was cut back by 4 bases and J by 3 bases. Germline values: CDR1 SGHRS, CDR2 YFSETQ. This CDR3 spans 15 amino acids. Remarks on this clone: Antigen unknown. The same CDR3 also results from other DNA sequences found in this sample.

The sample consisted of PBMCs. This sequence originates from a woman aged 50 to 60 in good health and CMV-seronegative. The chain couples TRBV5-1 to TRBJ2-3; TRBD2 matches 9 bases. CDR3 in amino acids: CASSLQGLATDTQYF. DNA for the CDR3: TGCGCCAGCAGCCTCCAGGGACTAGCAACAGATACGCAGTATTTT.